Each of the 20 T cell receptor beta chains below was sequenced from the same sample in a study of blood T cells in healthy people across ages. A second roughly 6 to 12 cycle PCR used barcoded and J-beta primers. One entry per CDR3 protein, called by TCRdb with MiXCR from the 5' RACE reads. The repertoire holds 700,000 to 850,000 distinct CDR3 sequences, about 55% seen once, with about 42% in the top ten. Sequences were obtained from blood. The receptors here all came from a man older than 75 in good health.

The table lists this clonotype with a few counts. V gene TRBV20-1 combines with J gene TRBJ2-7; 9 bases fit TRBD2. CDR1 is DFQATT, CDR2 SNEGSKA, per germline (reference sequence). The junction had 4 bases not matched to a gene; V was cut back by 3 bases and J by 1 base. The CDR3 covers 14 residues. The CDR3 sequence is CSASLAGLSYEQYF. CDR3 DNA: TGCAGTGCTAGTCTAGCGGGACTTTCCTACGAGCAGTACTTC.

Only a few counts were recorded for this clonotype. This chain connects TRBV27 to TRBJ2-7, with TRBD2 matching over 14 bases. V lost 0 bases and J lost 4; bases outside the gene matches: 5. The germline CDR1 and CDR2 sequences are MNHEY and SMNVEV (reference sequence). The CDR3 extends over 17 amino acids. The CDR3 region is CASSLSGLAGGYYEQYF. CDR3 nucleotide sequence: TGTGCCAGCAGTTTATCCGGACTAGCGGGGGGCTATTACGAGCAGTACTTC.

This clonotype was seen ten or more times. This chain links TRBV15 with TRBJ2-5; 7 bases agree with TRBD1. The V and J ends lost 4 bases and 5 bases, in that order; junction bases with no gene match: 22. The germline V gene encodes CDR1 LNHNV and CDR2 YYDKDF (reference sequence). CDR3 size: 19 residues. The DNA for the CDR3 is TGTGCCACCAGCATACAAGATGGTCCCCTTCGAGGGGGCTGGGAGACCCAGTACTTC. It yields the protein CATSIQDGPLRGGWETQYF.

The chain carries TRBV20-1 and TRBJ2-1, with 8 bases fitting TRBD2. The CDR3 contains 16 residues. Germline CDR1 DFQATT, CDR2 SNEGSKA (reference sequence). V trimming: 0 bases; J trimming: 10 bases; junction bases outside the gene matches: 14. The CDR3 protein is CSARDAGRAGVQEQFF. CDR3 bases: TGCAGTGCTAGAGATGCGGGACGAGCGGGAGTCCAGGAGCAGTTCTTC.

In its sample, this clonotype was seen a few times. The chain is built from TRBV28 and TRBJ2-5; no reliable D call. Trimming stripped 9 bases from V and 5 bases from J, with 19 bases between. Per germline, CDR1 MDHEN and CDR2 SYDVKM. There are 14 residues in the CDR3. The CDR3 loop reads CASGPLGVRETQYF. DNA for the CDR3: TGTGCCAGTGGACCGCTCGGCGTACGGGAGACCCAGTACTTC.

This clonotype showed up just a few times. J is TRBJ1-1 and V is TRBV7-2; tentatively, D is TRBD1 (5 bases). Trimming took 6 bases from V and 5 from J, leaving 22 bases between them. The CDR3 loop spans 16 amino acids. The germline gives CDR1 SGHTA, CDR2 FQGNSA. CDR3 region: CASSWGRGRMGTEAFF. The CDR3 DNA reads TGTGCCAGCAGTTGGGGAAGGGGAAGGATGGGAACTGAAGCTTTCTTT.

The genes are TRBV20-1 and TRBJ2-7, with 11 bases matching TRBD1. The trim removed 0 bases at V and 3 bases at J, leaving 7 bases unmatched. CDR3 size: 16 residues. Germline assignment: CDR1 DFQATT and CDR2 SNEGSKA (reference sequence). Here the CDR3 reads CSARDLRGTGGYEQYF. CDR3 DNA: TGCAGTGCTAGAGATTTAAGGGGGACAGGGGGCTACGAGCAGTACTTC.

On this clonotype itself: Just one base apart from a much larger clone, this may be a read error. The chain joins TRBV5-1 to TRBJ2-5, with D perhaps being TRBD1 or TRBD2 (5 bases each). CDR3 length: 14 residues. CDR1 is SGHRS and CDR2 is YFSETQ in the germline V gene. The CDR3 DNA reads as TGCGCCAGCATCTTGAGGGGATTCGGGGAGACCCAGTACTTC. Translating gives CASILRGFGETQYF.

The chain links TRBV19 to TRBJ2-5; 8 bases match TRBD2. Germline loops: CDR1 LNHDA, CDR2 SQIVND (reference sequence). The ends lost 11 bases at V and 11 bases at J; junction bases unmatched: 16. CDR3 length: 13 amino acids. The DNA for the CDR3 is TGTGCCGCCGGGGGGGGAGCCTACAATGAGCAGTACTTC. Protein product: CAAGGGAYNEQYF.

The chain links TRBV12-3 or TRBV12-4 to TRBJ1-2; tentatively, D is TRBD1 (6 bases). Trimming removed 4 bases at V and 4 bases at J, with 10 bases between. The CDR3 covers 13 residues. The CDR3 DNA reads TGTGCCAGCAGTTCACAGGGTTTCTATGGCTACACCTTC. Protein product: CASSSQGFYGYTF.

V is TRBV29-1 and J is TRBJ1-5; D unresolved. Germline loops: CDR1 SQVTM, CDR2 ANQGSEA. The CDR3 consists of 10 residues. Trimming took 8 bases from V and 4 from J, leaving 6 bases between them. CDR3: CSQINQPQHF. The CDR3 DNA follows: TGCAGCCAGATTAATCAGCCCCAGCATTTT.

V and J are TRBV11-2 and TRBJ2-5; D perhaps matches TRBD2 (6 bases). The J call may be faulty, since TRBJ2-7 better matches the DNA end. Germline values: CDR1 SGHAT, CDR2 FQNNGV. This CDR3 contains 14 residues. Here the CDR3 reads CASSPGTVRDEQYF. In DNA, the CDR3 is TGTGCCAGCAGCCCAGGGACTGTCCGGGACGAGCAGTACTTC.

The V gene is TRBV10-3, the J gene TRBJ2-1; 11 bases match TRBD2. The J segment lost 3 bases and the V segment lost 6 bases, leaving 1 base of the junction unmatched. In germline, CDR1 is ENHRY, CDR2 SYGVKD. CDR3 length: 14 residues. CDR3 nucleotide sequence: TGTGCCATCAGAACTAGCGGGGGCTACAATGAGCAGTTCTTC. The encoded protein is CAIRTSGGYNEQFF.

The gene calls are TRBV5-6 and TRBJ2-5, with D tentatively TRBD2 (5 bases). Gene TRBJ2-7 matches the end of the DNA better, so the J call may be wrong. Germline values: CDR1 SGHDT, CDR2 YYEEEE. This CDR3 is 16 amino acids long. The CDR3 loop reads CASSLRKGGLGYEQYF. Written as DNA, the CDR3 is TGTGCCAGCAGCTTGAGGAAAGGTGGACTTGGCTACGAGCAGTACTTC.

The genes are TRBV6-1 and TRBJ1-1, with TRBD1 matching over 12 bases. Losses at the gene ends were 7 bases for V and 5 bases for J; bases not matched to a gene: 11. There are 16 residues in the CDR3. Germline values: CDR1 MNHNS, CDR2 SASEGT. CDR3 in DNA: TGTGCCAGCACGCCAAGGGACAGGGGGCCGCGGACTGAAGCTTTCTTT. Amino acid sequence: CASTPRDRGPRTEAFF.

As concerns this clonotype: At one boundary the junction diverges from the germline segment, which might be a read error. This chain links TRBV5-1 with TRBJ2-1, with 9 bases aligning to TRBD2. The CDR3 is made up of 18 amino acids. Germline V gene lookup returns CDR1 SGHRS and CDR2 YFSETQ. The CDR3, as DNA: TGCGCCAGCAGCTTGGCGGGCCAGACTAGCGGAAATGACAATGAGCAGTTATTC. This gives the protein CASSLAGQTSGNDNEQLF.

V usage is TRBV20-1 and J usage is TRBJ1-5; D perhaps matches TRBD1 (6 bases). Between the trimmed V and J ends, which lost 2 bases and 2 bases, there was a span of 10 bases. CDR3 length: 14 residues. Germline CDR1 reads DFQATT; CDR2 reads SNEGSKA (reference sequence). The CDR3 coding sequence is TGCAGTGCTAGACCCAGGGGTCGCAATCAGCCCCAGCATTTT. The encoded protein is CSARPRGRNQPQHF.

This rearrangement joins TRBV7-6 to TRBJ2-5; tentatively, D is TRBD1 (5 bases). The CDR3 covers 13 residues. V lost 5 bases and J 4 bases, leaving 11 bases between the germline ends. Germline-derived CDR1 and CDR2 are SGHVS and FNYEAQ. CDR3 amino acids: CASSVHDRETQYF. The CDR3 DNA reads TGTGCCAGCAGCGTACATGACAGAGAGACCCAGTACTTC.

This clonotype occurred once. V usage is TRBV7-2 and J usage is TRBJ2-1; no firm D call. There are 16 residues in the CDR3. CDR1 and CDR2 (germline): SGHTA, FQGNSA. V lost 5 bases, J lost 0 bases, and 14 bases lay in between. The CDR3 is CASSPWTRSSYNEQFF. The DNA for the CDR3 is TGTGCCAGCAGCCCTTGGACGCGGAGCTCCTACAATGAGCAGTTCTTC.

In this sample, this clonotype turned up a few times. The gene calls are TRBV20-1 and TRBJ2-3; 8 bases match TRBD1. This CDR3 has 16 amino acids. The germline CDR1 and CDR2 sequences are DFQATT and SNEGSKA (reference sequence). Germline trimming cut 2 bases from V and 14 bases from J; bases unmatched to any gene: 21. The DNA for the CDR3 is TGCAGTGCTAGATCCCCCAGGGCAGGGGGCGACGGATACGCGTATTTT. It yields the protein CSARSPRAGGDGYAYF.